This TCR beta chain was captured by sequencing in a study of beta chain features in type 1 diabetes. Findings and caveats of the study: Patients showed naive, central memory and Treg TCRB repertoires that appeared more similar than those of healthy donors. Type 1 diabetes patients showed a moderate but significant shortening of TCRB CDR3s in all four CD4+ subsets.

Every isolated RNA sample was fully reverse transcribed, so sequencing captured expressed TCRB transcripts. Assay used: immunoSEQ multiplex PCR; TCRdb lists only in-frame clones, some missing. The sample has hundreds of thousands of clones, roughly an eighth seen once. This clone has more than one count but fewer than ten. Its target is not known. CDR3 length: 17 amino acids. Germline trimming cut 1 base from V and 4 bases from J; bases unmatched to any gene: 11. Germline CDR1 and CDR2: LGHNA and YSLEER. The sample was naive CD4+ T cells from blood. The sequence was obtained from a young man with type 1 diabetes. The chain recombines TRBV4-3 with TRBJ2-5; 8 bases line up with TRBD2. The CDR3 reads CASSQAYGGGLRETQYF. In DNA form, the CDR3 reads TGCGCCAGCAGCCAAGCTTACGGCGGGGGGCTCAGAGAGACCCAGTACTTC.